These 17 T cell receptor beta chains share one sample of origin, sequenced in a study of blood T cell repertoires in COVID-19. The assay was immunoSEQ multiplex PCR, and TCRdb's table has in-frame clones only and misses some. The top ten hold approximately 34% of the sample, which has 75,000 to 95,000 clones, about 78% seen once. Sequenced sample: peripheral blood. The receptors were sampled from a man in his 60s with COVID-19, enrolled during active disease.

The chain joins TRBV2 to TRBJ1-1; 7 nucleotides line up with TRBD1. V shed 6 bases and J 6 bases; nucleotides not matched to a gene: 4. Germline V gene data show CDR1 as SNHLY and CDR2 as FYNNEI. The CDR3 has 12 residues. CDR3 nucleotides: TGTGCCAGCAGGGGGGACAGCTCTGAAGCTTTCTTT. Encoded protein: CASRGDSSEAFF.

The chain recombines TRBV7-2 with TRBJ1-4; D may be TRBD1 (5 bases). The CDR3 runs to 17 residues. The germline V gene encodes CDR1 SGHTA and CDR2 FQGNSA. V shed 1 base and J shed 5 bases, with 17 bases lying between them. The CDR3 reads CASSLVLGGRWNEKLFF. In DNA form, the CDR3 reads TGTGCCAGCAGCTTAGTCCTCGGGGGTCGGTGGAATGAAAAACTGTTTTTT.

The chain recombines TRBV7-3 with TRBJ2-1; TRBD1 might be the D (5 bases). Looked up from germline, CDR1 is SGHTA and CDR2 is FQGTGA. This CDR3 is 13 amino acids long. V shed 2 bases and J shed 10 bases, with 12 bases lying between them. In DNA, the CDR3 is TGTGCCAGCAGCTTAGGGGCCAATATCGAGCAGTTCTTC. Its protein is CASSLGANIEQFF.

The J gene is TRBJ1-1, the V gene TRBV6-5; 7 nucleotides align to TRBD1. V trimming: 8 bases; J trimming: 7 bases; junction bases outside the gene matches: 13. The CDR3 is 14 residues long. Germline CDR1 is MNHEY and CDR2 is SVGAGI. CDR3 sequence (DNA): TGTGCCAGCGGGATAAGGAGTTGGGACAGTGAAGCTTTCTTT. Amino acid sequence: CASGIRSWDSEAFF.

V usage is TRBV25-1 and J usage is TRBJ1-2; D is possibly TRBD1 (6 bases). The CDR3 has 14 amino acids. V was clipped by 2 bases and J by 8 bases, with 15 bases between them. Germline V CDR1 and CDR2: MGHDK, SYGVNS. CDR3 sequence: CASSETITGQGYTF. The CDR3 region has the DNA TGTGCCAGCAGTGAAACTATAACAGGGCAAGGCTACACCTTC.

V and J are TRBV9 and TRBJ2-2; 9 positions match TRBD2. The germline V gene has CDR1 SGDLS and CDR2 YYNGEE. This CDR3 region has 18 residues. Germline trimming cut 1 base from V and 7 bases from J; bases unmatched to any gene: 14. For the CDR3, the DNA is TGTGCCAGCAGCGTATCAAGGCGGGAGGGCCGTCAAAACGGGGAGCTGTTTTTT. Translation gives CASSVSRREGRQNGELFF.

The chain couples TRBV19 to TRBJ1-4; weak D call: TRBD1 (5 bases). Trimming removed 5 bases at V and 8 bases at J, with 12 bases between. Germline assignment: CDR1 LNHDA and CDR2 SQIVND (reference sequence). The CDR3 length is 13 residues. The CDR3: CASSGRAGEKLFF. DNA for the CDR3: TGTGCCAGTAGTGGCAGGGCGGGAGAAAAACTGTTTTTT.

The chain employs TRBV5-1 and TRBJ2-2; D uncertain. The germline gives CDR1 SGHRS, CDR2 YFSETQ. Trimming took 1 base from V and 1 from J, leaving 8 bases between them. The CDR3 is made up of 15 amino acids. CDR3 sequence: CASSLPTGNTGELFF. The CDR3, as DNA: TGCGCCAGCAGCTTGCCTACGGGGAACACCGGGGAGCTGTTTTTT.

The CDR3 here is CASSELRGSGGRSDTQYF. The CDR3 DNA follows: TGTGCCAGCAGTGAACTAAGGGGGTCGGGAGGAAGGTCAGATACGCAGTATTTT. The chain joins TRBV2 to TRBJ2-3, with D possibly being TRBD2 (7 bases). V lost 2 bases to trimming and J lost 4 bases, with 22 bases between them. CDR3 length: 18 amino acids. The germline V gene has CDR1 SNHLY and CDR2 FYNNEI.

The genes are TRBV19 and TRBJ2-3; no definite D call. Germline V gene data show CDR1 as LNHDA and CDR2 as SQIVND (reference sequence). CDR3 length equals 17 residues. Trimming removed 0 bases from V and 4 bases from J, with 17 bases in between. CDR3 in amino acids: CASSIDLTPGRPDTQYF. DNA of the CDR3: TGTGCCAGTAGTATAGATTTGACCCCAGGCAGGCCAGATACGCAGTATTTT.

This chain uses TRBV5-1 with TRBJ2-2, with D tentatively TRBD2 (6 bases). Germline lookup yields CDR1 SGHRS and CDR2 YFSETQ. Trimming removed 0 bases from V and 5 bases from J, with 11 bases in between. The CDR3 contains 15 residues. The CDR3 DNA is TGCGCCAGCAGCTTGGGCGGGGCGAGGACCGGGGAGCTGTTTTTT. This codes for CASSLGGARTGELFF.

The chain has TRBV9 and TRBJ1-4, with a possible D match to TRBD1 (6 bases). The CDR3 extends over 15 amino acids. Germline values: CDR1 SGDLS, CDR2 YYNGEE. Trimming shortened V by 3 bases and J by 7 bases, and 16 bases separated the two germline ends. The CDR3: CASSGPGGRAEKLFF. Written as DNA, the CDR3 is TGTGCCAGCAGCGGGCCGGGGGGCCGCGCTGAAAAACTGTTTTTT.

This chain joins TRBV6-5 and TRBJ1-1; a possible D gene is TRBD1 (5 bases). V was pared by 6 bases and J by 8 bases, with 7 bases between. From germline, CDR1 is MNHEY and CDR2 SVGAGI. There are 10 residues in the CDR3. CDR3 nucleotide sequence: TGTGCCAGCAGAAACAGGGAAGCTTTCTTT. Its protein is CASRNREAFF.

This clone was seen only once. The gene calls are TRBV10-3 and TRBJ2-7; 10 bases fit TRBD1. The junction had 10 bases not matched to a gene; V was cut back by 10 bases and J by 7 bases. Germline V gene lookup returns CDR1 ENHRY and CDR2 SYGVKD. The CDR3 runs to 13 residues. CDR3 nucleotide sequence: TGTGCCACCAGGACAGGGGGGATTGAAGAGCAGTACTTC. As protein: CATRTGGIEEQYF.

Regarding this clone: A single base separates this from a much larger clone, so it may be a read error. This chain uses TRBV3-1 (or the pseudogene TRBV3-2) with TRBJ1-5, with 7 bases matching TRBD1. CDR3 length equals 14 residues. J was trimmed by 1 base and V by 4 bases; bases with no gene match: 1. CDR1 is LGHDT, CDR2 YNNKEL, per germline (reference sequence). CDR3 coding DNA: TGTGCCAGCAGCCCGGGACAGAGCAATCAGCCCCAGCATTTT. This translates into CASSPGQSNQPQHF.

V gene TRBV18 combines with J gene TRBJ1-4, with D possibly matching TRBD1 (6 bases). Per the germline V gene, CDR1 is KGHSH and CDR2 is LQKENI. The CDR3 extends over 14 amino acids. Deletions cut 2 bases from V and 7 bases from J, with 11 bases between. This CDR3 reads CASSPWGRGEKLFF. The CDR3 nucleotides read TGTGCCAGCTCACCATGGGGGCGAGGTGAAAAACTGTTTTTT.

The CDR3 DNA sequence: TGTGCCAGCAGCCCCCACCGGGACAGGTCCTACGAGCAGTACTTC. Its translation is CASSPHRDRSYEQYF. The chain links TRBV27 to TRBJ2-7; 8 bases align to TRBD1. CDR3 size: 15 residues. Germline CDR1 reads MNHEY; CDR2 reads SMNVEV (reference sequence). J gave up 1 base and V 6 bases, and 8 bases lay outside the gene matches.